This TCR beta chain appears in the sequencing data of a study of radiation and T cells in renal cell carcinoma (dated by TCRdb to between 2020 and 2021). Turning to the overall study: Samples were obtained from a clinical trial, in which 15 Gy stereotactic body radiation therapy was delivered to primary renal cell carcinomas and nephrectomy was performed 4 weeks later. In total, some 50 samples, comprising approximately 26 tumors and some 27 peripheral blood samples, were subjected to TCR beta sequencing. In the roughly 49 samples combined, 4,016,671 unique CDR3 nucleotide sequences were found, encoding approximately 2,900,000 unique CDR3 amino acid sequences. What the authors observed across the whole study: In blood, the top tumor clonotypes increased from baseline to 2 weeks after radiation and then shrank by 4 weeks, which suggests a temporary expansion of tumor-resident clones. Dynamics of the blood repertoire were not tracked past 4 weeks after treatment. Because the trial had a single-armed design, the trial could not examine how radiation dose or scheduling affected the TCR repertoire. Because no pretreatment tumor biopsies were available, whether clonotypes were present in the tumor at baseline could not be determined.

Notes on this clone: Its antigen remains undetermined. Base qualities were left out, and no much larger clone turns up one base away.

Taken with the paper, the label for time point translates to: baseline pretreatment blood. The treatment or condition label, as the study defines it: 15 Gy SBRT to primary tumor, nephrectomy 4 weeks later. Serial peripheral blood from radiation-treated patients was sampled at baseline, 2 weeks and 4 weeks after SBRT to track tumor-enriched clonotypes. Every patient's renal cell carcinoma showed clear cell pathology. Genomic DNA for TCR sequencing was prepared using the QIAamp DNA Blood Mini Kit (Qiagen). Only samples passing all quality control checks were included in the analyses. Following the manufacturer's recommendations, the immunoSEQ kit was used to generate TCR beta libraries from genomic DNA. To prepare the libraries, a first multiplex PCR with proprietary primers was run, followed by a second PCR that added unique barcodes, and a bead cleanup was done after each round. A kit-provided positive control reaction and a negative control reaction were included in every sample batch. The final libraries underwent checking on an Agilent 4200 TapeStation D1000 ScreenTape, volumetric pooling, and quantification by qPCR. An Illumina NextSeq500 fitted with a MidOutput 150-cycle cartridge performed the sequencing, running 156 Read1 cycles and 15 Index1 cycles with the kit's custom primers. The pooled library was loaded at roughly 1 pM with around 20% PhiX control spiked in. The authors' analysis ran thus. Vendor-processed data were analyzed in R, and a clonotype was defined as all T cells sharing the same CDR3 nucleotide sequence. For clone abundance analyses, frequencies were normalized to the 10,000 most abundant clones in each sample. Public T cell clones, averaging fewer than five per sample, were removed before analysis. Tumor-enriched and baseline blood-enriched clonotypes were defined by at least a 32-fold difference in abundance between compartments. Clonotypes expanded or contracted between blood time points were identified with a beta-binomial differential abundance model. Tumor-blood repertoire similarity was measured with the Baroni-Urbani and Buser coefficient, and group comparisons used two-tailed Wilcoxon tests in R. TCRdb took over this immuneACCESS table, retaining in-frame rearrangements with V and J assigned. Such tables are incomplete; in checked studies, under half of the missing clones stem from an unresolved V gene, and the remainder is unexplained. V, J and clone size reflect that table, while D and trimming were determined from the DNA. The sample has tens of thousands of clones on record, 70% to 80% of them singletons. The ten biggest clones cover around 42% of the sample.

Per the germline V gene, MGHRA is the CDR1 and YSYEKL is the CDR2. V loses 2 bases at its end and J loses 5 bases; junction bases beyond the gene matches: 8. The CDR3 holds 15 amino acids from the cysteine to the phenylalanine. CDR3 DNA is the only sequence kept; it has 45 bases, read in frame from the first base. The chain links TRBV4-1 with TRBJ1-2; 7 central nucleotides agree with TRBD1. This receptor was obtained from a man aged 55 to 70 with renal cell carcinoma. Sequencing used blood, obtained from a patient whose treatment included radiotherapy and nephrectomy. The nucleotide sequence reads TGCGCCAGCAGCCAAACGACAGGGCCTCAGTATGGCTACACCTTC. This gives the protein CASSQTTGPQYGYTF.